The sequence of this T cell receptor beta chain was determined in a study of cytomegalovirus exposure and HLA in healthy donors. Here immunoSEQ multiplex PCR was the method, and the copy in TCRdb shows in-frame clones only, minus some. The table includes 200,000 to 250,000 clones, over 80% detected once. Germline values: CDR1 MDHEN, CDR2 SYDVKM. The CDR3 consists of 14 residues. V was clipped by 2 bases and J by 5 bases, with 12 bases between them. Study-wide findings and caveats: While the bulk of TCR sequences proved rare, some public TCRs turned up in many donors.

These donors were members of the approximately 110-subject validation cohort, a group separate from the roughly 670-subject first cohort. With regard to this clone: Its antigen is unidentified.

The chain has TRBV28 and TRBJ1-2; D possibly corresponds to TRBD1 (6 bases). This clonotype was obtained from a woman in her thirties in good health and CMV-seropositive. Sequenced input: PBMCs. CDR3 DNA sequence: TGTGCCAGCAGTTTACAGGGGTCCGGGTATGGCTACACCTTC. Protein sequence: CASSLQGSGYGYTF.